The 15 T cell receptor beta chains listed next were all sequenced from one sample in a study of OX40 agonist ivuxolimab in advanced cancers. Produced via immunoSEQ multiplex PCR; TCRdb's table is partial and in-frame only. The repertoire holds some 150,000 clones, with less than 95% as singletons. The source material was CD4+ or CD8+ T cells sorted from blood, sampled in a trial of the OX40 agonist ivuxolimab. The receptors originated from an adult with an advanced solid tumor such as melanoma, head and neck, liver or kidney cancer.

This clone was picked up one time. The V and J genes are TRBV14 and TRBJ2-7; 7 bases align to TRBD1. This CDR3 spans 15 amino acids. Unmatched junction bases numbered 8, after V lost 3 bases and J lost 3 bases. Germline lookup yields CDR1 SGHDN and CDR2 FVKESK. The CDR3 loop reads CASSHLQGTLYEQYF. CDR3 nucleotides: TGTGCCAGCAGCCACCTACAGGGGACCCTCTACGAGCAGTACTTC.

The rearrangement uses TRBV19 and TRBJ1-2; 7 bases are shared with TRBD1. The CDR3 extends over 16 amino acids. Germline CDR1 LNHDA, CDR2 SQIVND (reference sequence). V dropped 4 bases and J dropped 0; count of bases not matched to a gene: 8. This CDR3 is CASSTLRGTANYGYTF. CDR3 coding DNA: TGTGCCAGTAGTACCCTCAGAGGGACAGCTAACTATGGCTACACCTTC.

The V gene is TRBV5-4, the J gene TRBJ2-3; D is tentatively TRBD1 or TRBD2 (5 bases each). Trimming cost V 4 bases and J 2 bases, with 14 bases left between them. The CDR3 runs to 15 residues. Germline CDR1 SGHNT, CDR2 YYREEE (reference sequence). The CDR3 here is CASSPPGTSTDTQYF. CDR3 nucleotides: TGTGCCAGCAGCCCCCCCGGGACCTCCACAGATACGCAGTATTTT.

The chain combines TRBV2 with TRBJ2-1, with D possibly TRBD2 on 7 matching bases. Trimming shortened V by 10 bases and J by 4 bases, and 23 bases separated the two germline ends. CDR3 size: 16 residues. CDR1 is SNHLY and CDR2 is FYNNEI in the germline V gene. The CDR3 is CAINPDEGGGYNEQFF. The CDR3 region has the DNA TGTGCCATTAACCCCGATGAGGGAGGGGGTTACAATGAGCAGTTCTTC.

The chain couples TRBV5-1 to TRBJ2-7; the match to TRBD1 covers 9 bases. The CDR3 covers 15 residues. V lost 1 base to trimming and J lost 3 bases; unmatched junction nucleotides: 5. Germline-derived CDR1 and CDR2 are SGHRS and YFSETQ. The CDR3 reads CASSLPGTGSYEQYF. The CDR3 DNA reads as TGCGCCAGCAGCTTGCCCGGGACAGGGAGCTACGAGCAGTACTTC.

The rearrangement uses TRBV5-1 and TRBJ2-5; TRBD2 aligns across 14 bases. From germline, CDR1 is SGHRS and CDR2 YFSETQ. V gave up 6 bases and J gave up 5 bases; unmatched junction bases: 3. The CDR3 length is 14 residues. CDR3 bases: TGCGCCAGCAACGGGACTAGCGGGAGTGAGACCCAGTACTTC. Translating it yields CASNGTSGSETQYF.

This chain uses TRBV6-1 with TRBJ2-7, with TRBD2 matching 8 bases. Germline V CDR1 and CDR2: MNHNS, SASEGT. CDR3 length equals 17 residues. V lost 0 bases and J lost 3; bases outside the gene matches: 10. The CDR3 nucleotides read TGTGCCAGCAGTGAAGCGCTTAGAGCGGGAGAGGGCTACGAGCAGTACTTC. This codes for CASSEALRAGEGYEQYF.

The chain recombines TRBV7-9 with TRBJ1-2; D gene uncertain. The CDR3 contains 12 residues. Germline V gene lookup returns CDR1 SEHNR and CDR2 FQNEAQ (reference sequence). Trimming shortened V by 1 base and J by 6 bases, and 6 bases separated the two germline ends. For the CDR3, the DNA is TGTGCCAGCAGCTTAGATCTGGATGGCTACACCTTC. Protein: CASSLDLDGYTF. The entire variable domain, with the rest obtained from reference TRBV7-9 and TRBJ1-2, is as follows: DTGVSQNPRHKITKRGQNVTFRCDPISEHNRLYWYRQTLGQGPEFLTYFQNEAQLEKSRLLSDRFSAERPKGSFSTLEIQRTEQGDSAMYLCASSLDLDGYTFGSGTRLTVV.

The chain joins TRBV27 to TRBJ2-3; maybe TRBD2 (6 bases). Deletions cut 6 bases from V and 1 base from J, with 14 bases between. Germline loops: CDR1 MNHEY, CDR2 SMNVEV (reference sequence). The CDR3 extends over 15 amino acids. The CDR3 DNA sequence: TGTGCCAGCAGGACGAGGCGGGAAGGCACAGATACGCAGTATTTT. This gives the protein CASRTRREGTDTQYF.

The chain has TRBV6-1 and TRBJ1-2; 11 nucleotides align to TRBD1. Germline CDR1 reads MNHNS; CDR2 reads SASEGT. The CDR3 runs 18 residues. V dropped 3 bases and J dropped 3; count of bases not matched to a gene: 12. CDR3 amino acids: CASSESGQGARGDYGYTF. The CDR3 coding sequence is TGTGCCAGCAGTGAGTCAGGACAGGGGGCGAGAGGTGACTATGGCTACACCTTC.

The chain combines TRBV18 with TRBJ2-2; 10 positions match TRBD1. The ends lost 6 bases at V and 4 bases at J; junction bases unmatched: 5. The CDR3 is 15 residues long. The germline CDR1 and CDR2 sequences are KGHSH and LQKENI. CDR3 sequence reads: CASSPGQGSTGELFF. The CDR3 coding sequence is TGTGCCAGCTCCCCGGGACAGGGGAGCACCGGGGAGCTGTTTTTT.

The CDR3 reads CASSQQTGSDTQYF. The DNA of the CDR3 is TGTGCCAGCAGCCAACAGACAGGGTCAGATACGCAGTATTTT. The chain has TRBV6-5 and TRBJ2-3; 7 positions match TRBD1. The junction had 7 bases not matched to a gene; V was cut back by 6 bases and J by 4 bases. CDR3 length equals 14 residues. CDR1 is MNHEY and CDR2 is SVGAGI in the germline V gene.

V usage is TRBV14 and J usage is TRBJ2-5; no clear D. Per germline, CDR1 SGHDN and CDR2 FVKESK. Trimming shortened V by 0 bases and J by 3 bases, and 14 bases separated the two germline ends. The CDR3 runs to 16 residues. The CDR3 nucleotides are TGTGCCAGCAGCCAAGAAGGCGAGGCTTGGGAAGAGACCCAGTACTTC. It is translated as CASSQEGEAWEETQYF.

The chain carries TRBV28 and TRBJ2-3, with TRBD2 identical over 13 bases. The germline V gene encodes CDR1 MDHEN and CDR2 SYDVKM. The junction had 2 bases not matched to a gene; V was cut back by 5 bases and J by 3 bases. This CDR3 region has 15 residues. For the CDR3, the DNA is TGTGCCAGCAGTGGACTAGCGGGAGATACAGATACGCAGTATTTT. It encodes CASSGLAGDTDTQYF.

The CDR3 here is CIFVGASTGELFF. CDR3 sequence (DNA): TGCATCTTCGTGGGGGCATCGACCGGGGAGCTGTTTTTT. The rearrangement uses TRBV29-1 and TRBJ2-2; perhaps TRBD1 as D (6 bases). This CDR3 spans 13 amino acids. The germline gives CDR1 SQVTM, CDR2 ANQGSEA.